Included here is one TCR beta chain sequence, with context. This clone appeared a single time. Its antigen is unknown. Base qualities are not at hand, and no much larger clone is one base apart. The immunoSEQ platform was used for deep TCRbeta sequencing. For the original study's pipeline: For further analysis, only productive rearrangements were exported from the immunoSEQ Analyzer. A two-sided binomial test with a Bonferroni-corrected P below 0.01 was used to identify clones that significantly expanded or contracted between timepoints. T cell phenotypes were assigned to bulk TCRbeta clonotypes by matching the clonotypes to single-cell RNA+TCR-seq clones that had the same TCRbeta sequence. Clone enrichment in tumor was calculated as tumor frequency divided by PBMC frequency from bulk TCR sequencing. TCRs were sorted with GLIPH into specificity groups, meaning clusters of distinct TCRs that share CDR3 motifs and likely recognize common antigens. TCRdb took this table from immuneACCESS and kept in-frame rearrangements with V and J called. Such tables lack part of the clones; where checked against another copy, unresolved V genes explain under half of the gap, and the rest is unexplained. The D gene and trimming were derived from the DNA, and the V and J assignments and clone size from that table. The sample table holds 9,000 to 15,000 clones, of which roughly two thirds were seen once. 16% of the sample rests with the top ten.

The sample belongs to a study of T cells in tumors after PD-1 blockade (dated by TCRdb to about 2019). Background on the whole study: Patients with prior checkpoint blockade, systemic immunosuppressant use, or recent radiotherapy or other anti-cancer therapy within 4 weeks were excluded. Patients received pembrolizumab 200 mg every 3 weeks or cemiplimab 350 mg every 2 weeks. Some patients also continued taking vismodegib 150 mg daily during anti-PD-1 treatment. Tumor samples averaged 26,066 TCR templates (range about 554-100,000) and 5,000 to 7,000 unique clonotypes, roughly 22-fold deeper than single-cell TCR sequencing. Paired single-cell RNA and TCR sequencing was done in the study on site-matched tumors from patients with BCC or SCC, both before and after anti-PD-1 therapy. RECIST version 1.1 was used to assess clinical response.

Taken from the germline V gene (reference sequence), the CDR1 and CDR2 loops are MNHEY and SMNVEV. V is clipped by 4 bases and J by 2 bases, and the sequence between their germline boundaries is 6 bases long. Its CDR3 holds 13 amino acids, cysteine through phenylalanine. The entry retains the CDR3 DNA only, 39 bases that are in frame from base 1. Summary of the overall study and its limitations: Exhausted CD8+ clones expanded after therapy were mostly novel clonotypes undetected pre-treatment, suggesting clonal replacement rather than reinvigoration of pre-existing clones. Clonal replacement appeared only between pre- and post-treatment samples, not between two pre-treatment samples, arguing against biopsy timing or location artifacts. The source of novel T cell clones was not identified, and lymphoid organs or rare unexpanded clones within the tumor or the tumor periphery could be included among the possible sources. Roughly 41% of the TCR clonotypes from tumors also showed up in blood, and some novel exhausted tumor clones were present in pre-treatment blood, which suggests peripheral recruitment.

The sample's time point label, in plain terms: before anti-PD-1 therapy. Site-matched tumor biopsies were taken from the same primary tumor before and after PD-1 blockade. For bulk TCRbeta sequencing, genomic DNA was extracted from tumor biopsies or peripheral blood, and input amounts ranged from 616 ng to 6,004 ng. Leftover biopsy material went through bulk TCRbeta sequencing, with the goal of boosting sensitivity for rare clonotypes relative to single-cell TCR sequencing. All patients had histologically proven advanced or metastatic basal or squamous cell carcinoma and were poor candidates for surgical resection. Of the roughly 10 patients making up the basal cell carcinoma cohort, seven or eight underwent bulk tumor TCR sequencing. Fresh biopsies came from the site of the primary tumor, and part of the tissue was kept in RNAlater for exome and bulk TCR sequencing.

The chain couples TRBV27 to TRBJ1-5, with the D gene uncertain. This specimen was tumor tissue, taken before anti-PD-1 treatment. This TCR came from a human donor with basal cell carcinoma. The DNA sequence reads TGTGCCAGCAGTTGGGGTCGCAATCAGCCCCAGCATTTT. Its translation reads: CASSWGRNQPQHF.